The 30 T cell receptor beta chains below were found in one sample sequenced in a study of T cell repertoires in cytomegalovirus infection. TCRdb ran MiXCR on the reads and lists one entry per CDR3 protein. This table has roughly 54,000 distinct CDR3 sequences, about 30% appearing once. No cognate antigen is known for these TCRs. Sequenced sample: PBMCs, sequenced either directly or after in vitro stimulation (not recorded which). The receptors here all came from a human donor in good health (CMV status not recorded). Some clones in this sample may be carry-over from other donors' samples.

This clonotype appeared a few times. The V call is TRBV2, the J call TRBJ2-3; D uncertain. Germline V CDR1 and CDR2: SNHLY, FYNNEI. This CDR3 contains 17 residues. The V end was cut by 2 bases, the J end by 8 bases, with 23 bases between. This CDR3 reads CASSENRGGARVATQYF. The CDR3 nucleotides are TGTGCCAGCAGTGAAAATAGAGGTGGAGCACGGGTTGCTACGCAGTATTTT.

This clonotype showed up many times. V and J are TRBV7-2 and TRBJ2-2, with 14 bases that match TRBD2. Germline lookup yields CDR1 SGHTA and CDR2 FQGNSA. The ends lost 4 bases at V and 7 bases at J; junction bases unmatched: 8. The CDR3 runs 17 residues. CDR3 sequence reads: CASSSGTSGRRGGELFF. In DNA, the CDR3 is TGTGCCAGCAGCTCCGGGACTAGCGGGAGAAGGGGCGGGGAGCTGTTTTTT.

This clonotype was counted ten times or more. The V call is TRBV7-8, the J call TRBJ2-1; D tentatively fits TRBD1 or TRBD2 (5 bases each). The CDR3 runs to 16 residues. The germline V and J ends were trimmed by 4 bases and 3 bases, with 16 bases remaining between them. Germline loops: CDR1 SGHVS, CDR2 FQNEAQ. The DNA for the CDR3 is TGTGCCAGCAGCTGGACCGGGACCCAGCTCTACAATGAGCAGTTCTTC. Translated: CASSWTGTQLYNEQFF.

The table lists this clonotype with a few counts. The chain uses TRBV5-1 and TRBJ2-3, with 7 bases aligning to TRBD2. Germline lookup yields CDR1 SGHRS and CDR2 YFSETQ. The CDR3 is 16 amino acids. With V trimmed by 4 bases and J by 5 bases, 13 bases remained unmatched. CDR3 region: CASSPSGEGPGDTQYF. In nucleotides, the CDR3 is TGCGCCAGCAGCCCCTCGGGGGAGGGCCCCGGAGATACGCAGTATTTT.

This chain links TRBV15 with TRBJ1-2; D gene ambiguous. Trimming removed 0 bases at V and 10 bases at J, with 18 bases between. This CDR3 comprises 15 residues. CDR1 is LNHNV and CDR2 is YYDKDF in the germline V gene (reference sequence). The CDR3 DNA sequence: TGTGCCACCAGCAGAGAGGGGTACCGACCGTGGGCCTACACCTTC. Translation: CATSREGYRPWAYTF.

This clonotype was counted many times. The J gene is TRBJ1-4, the V gene TRBV15; perhaps TRBD1 as D (5 bases). Trimming cost V 8 bases and J 2 bases, with 9 bases left between them. Per germline, CDR1 LNHNV and CDR2 YYDKDF (reference sequence). The length of the CDR3 is 13 residues. This CDR3 is CATSGFTNEKLFF. DNA of the CDR3: TGTGCCACCTCAGGGTTCACTAATGAAAAACTGTTTTTT.

This clonotype was recorded once. The chain joins TRBV20-1 to TRBJ1-2, with 9 bases that match TRBD1. Trimming took 2 bases from V and 4 from J; bases not matched to a gene: 5. This CDR3 contains 14 residues. Germline CDR1 and CDR2: DFQATT and SNEGSKA (reference sequence). The CDR3 DNA sequence: TGCAGTGCTAGACGGACAGGGGTGGGCTATGGCTACACCTTC. Translated, it gives CSARRTGVGYGYTF.

The rearrangement uses TRBV6-5 and TRBJ2-2; TRBD2 agrees at 16 bases. This CDR3 contains 19 residues. Looked up from germline, CDR1 is MNHEY and CDR2 is SVGAGI. Losses at the gene ends were 5 bases for V and 5 bases for J; bases not matched to a gene: 11. The DNA for the CDR3 is TGTGCCAGCAGTCCCGGGACTAGCGGGGGGGCGGCCGGGACCGGGGAGCTGTTTTTT. It encodes CASSPGTSGGAAGTGELFF.

The V and J genes are TRBV10-3 and TRBJ2-5; weak D call: TRBD1 (6 bases). The CDR3 length is 13 residues. Trimming stripped 8 bases from V and 5 bases from J, with 15 bases between. Looked up from germline, CDR1 is ENHRY and CDR2 is SYGVKD. CDR3 sequence: CAIAPQGVETQYF. As DNA, the CDR3 is TGTGCCATCGCCCCACAGGGAGTGGAGACCCAGTACTTC.

The V and J genes are TRBV20-1 and TRBJ2-7, with 11 bases that match TRBD2. Per germline, CDR1 DFQATT and CDR2 SNEGSKA (reference sequence). The CDR3 totals 16 residues. J gave up 0 bases and V 1 base, and 5 bases lay outside the gene matches. The CDR3 sequence: CSARGTSGGRSYEQYF. For the CDR3, the DNA is TGCAGTGCTAGAGGTACTAGCGGGGGCCGCTCCTACGAGCAGTACTTC.

CDR3 protein: CASSLRTGGPHEQYF. In DNA, the CDR3 is TGCGCCAGCAGCTTGAGGACAGGGGGCCCGCACGAGCAGTACTTC. The J gene is TRBJ2-7, the V gene TRBV5-1; 11 positions agree with TRBD1. The CDR3 length is 15 residues. From germline, CDR1 is SGHRS and CDR2 YFSETQ. J lost 5 bases, V lost 1 base, and 5 bases had no gene match.

This clonotype was found many times. The rearrangement links TRBV7-2 to TRBJ2-3, with a possible D match to TRBD1 (5 bases). This CDR3 comprises 14 residues. V lost 7 bases to trimming and J lost 10 bases, with 21 bases between them. Per the germline V gene, CDR1 is SGHTA and CDR2 is FQGNSA. CDR3: CASIIDRTSWAQYF. Written as DNA, the CDR3 is TGTGCCAGCATTATCGACAGAACTTCCTGGGCGCAGTATTTT.

The chain carries TRBV14 and TRBJ2-7; D call uncertain. The V gene lost 4 bases and the J gene lost 4 bases, with 8 bases spanning the gap. Germline-derived CDR1 and CDR2 are SGHDN and FVKESK. The CDR3 spans 12 residues. This CDR3 reads CASSPVSYEQYF. CDR3 bases: TGTGCCAGCAGCCCGGTTTCGTACGAGCAGTACTTC.

This clonotype was recorded at least ten times. The V and J genes are TRBV7-8 and TRBJ1-1; D is perhaps TRBD1 (5 bases). Per germline, CDR1 SGHVS and CDR2 FQNEAQ. This CDR3 comprises 14 residues. The V and J ends lost 5 bases and 0 bases respectively, with 10 bases between them. CDR3 loop: CASSTGRMNTEAFF. CDR3 nucleotides: TGTGCCAGCAGCACAGGACGCATGAACACTGAAGCTTTCTTT.

This clonotype showed up just a few times. The V gene is TRBV6-5, the J gene TRBJ2-3; TRBD2 agrees at 10 bases. The germline V gene encodes CDR1 MNHEY and CDR2 SVGAGI. The CDR3 consists of 14 residues. The V gene end was trimmed by 5 bases and the J gene end by 3 bases; junction bases not matched to a gene: 2. The DNA for the CDR3 is TGTGCCAGCAGTAAGGGACTAGCGACAGATACGCAGTATTTT. Protein product: CASSKGLATDTQYF.

Only a few counts were recorded for this clonotype. A junction end diverges from the germline sequence, so it may reflect a read error. The chain has TRBV11-2 and TRBJ2-7, with 9 bases aligning to TRBD1. Germline assignment: CDR1 SGHAT and CDR2 FQNNGV. The CDR3 consists of 15 residues. CDR3 nucleotide sequence: TGTGCCAGCAGATTAGGGACAGGGTTTGCCTACGAGCAGTACTTC. Amino acid sequence: CASRLGTGFAYEQYF. Full variable domain (missing parts from reference TRBV11-2 and TRBJ2-7): EAGVAQSPRYKIIEKRQSVAFWCNPISGHATLYWYQQILGQGPKLLIQFQNNGVVDDSQLPKDRFSAERLKGVDSTLKIQPAKLEDSAVYLCASRLGTGFAYEQYFGPGTRLTVT.

The V gene is TRBV19, the J gene TRBJ1-1; tentative D call: TRBD1 (6 bases). V lost 3 bases to trimming and J lost 1 base, with 9 bases between them. This CDR3 contains 14 residues. Germline CDR1 reads LNHDA; CDR2 reads SQIVND (reference sequence). CDR3 protein: CASSIEGGNTEAFF. The CDR3 DNA reads as TGTGCCAGTAGTATCGAGGGGGGGAACACTGAAGCTTTCTTT.

The chain links TRBV12-3 or TRBV12-4 to TRBJ1-5; possible D gene TRBD1, 5 bases. With 1 base removed from V and 2 bases from J, the gap between germline ends came to 9 bases. The CDR3 consists of 15 residues. CDR3 amino acids: CASSLGTGGNQPQHF. CDR3 in DNA: TGTGCCAGCAGTTTAGGGACGGGGGGCAATCAGCCCCAGCATTTT.

This clonotype was counted ten times or more. The J gene is TRBJ1-5, the V gene TRBV23-1, with 9 bases identical to TRBD1. TRBV23-1 is marked as an open reading frame, function uncertain. V shed 0 bases, J shed 5 bases, and the junction held 20 bases outside the gene matches. The CDR3 length is 21 residues. The CDR3 region is CASSQSSHITPRDRVHQPQHF. CDR3 sequence (DNA): TGCGCCAGCAGTCAATCGTCCCACATCACTCCCCGGGACAGGGTACATCAGCCCCAGCATTTT.

This clonotype has a handful of counts. The rearrangement links TRBV7-6 to TRBJ1-1; TRBD1 might be the D (5 bases). Trimming cost V 4 bases and J 1 base, with 10 bases left between them. There are 14 residues in the CDR3. Germline values: CDR1 SGHVS, CDR2 FNYEAQ. CDR3 protein: CASSSRGGNTEAFF. CDR3 DNA: TGTGCCAGCAGCTCTCGGGGGGGGAACACTGAAGCTTTCTTT.

This clonotype was recorded a few times. The chain is built from TRBV6-1 and TRBJ1-6; D perhaps matches TRBD1 (5 bases). Trimming stripped 10 bases from V and 9 bases from J, with 13 bases between. Germline-derived CDR1 and CDR2 are MNHNS and SASEGT. The CDR3 spans 12 residues. CDR3 loop: CATEGGGSPLHF. The CDR3 bases are TGTGCCACTGAAGGCGGGGGTTCACCCCTCCACTTT.

The chain uses TRBV20-1 and TRBJ2-7; 9 bases agree with TRBD2. Unmatched junction bases numbered 7, after V lost 5 bases and J lost 2 bases. This CDR3 comprises 14 residues. The germline CDR1 and CDR2 sequences are DFQATT and SNEGSKA (reference sequence). The CDR3 region has the DNA TGCAGTGCTCCCCCGGCGGGGGGGACCTACGAGCAGTACTTC. Amino acids: CSAPPAGGTYEQYF.

The table lists this clonotype with a few counts. V gene TRBV7-6 combines with J gene TRBJ2-7, with TRBD1 matching 9 bases. The length of the CDR3 is 14 residues. Germline values: CDR1 SGHVS, CDR2 FNYEAQ. Trimming took 1 base from V and 3 from J; bases not matched to a gene: 1. CDR3 amino acids: CASSLGGQGYEQYF. DNA of the CDR3: TGTGCCAGCAGCTTAGGGGGACAGGGCTACGAGCAGTACTTC.

The chain uses TRBV29-1 and TRBJ2-5; D is perhaps TRBD1 (5 bases). Looked up from germline, CDR1 is SQVTM and CDR2 is ANQGSEA. V was cut by 4 bases and J by 1 base, with 7 bases left in between. CDR3 length: 12 amino acids. The CDR3, as DNA: TGCAGCGTTGTAGGGGCCCAAGAGACCCAGTACTTC. Translated, it gives CSVVGAQETQYF.

This clonotype was recorded a few times. The chain is built from TRBV12-3 or TRBV12-4 and TRBJ1-3, with D hard to call. The CDR3 runs 14 residues. The germline V and J ends were trimmed by 8 bases and 2 bases, with 13 bases remaining between them. In nucleotides, the CDR3 is TGTGCCAGCTCACAGATGGTACCTGGAAACACCATATATTTT. Translating it yields CASSQMVPGNTIYF.

The V and J genes are TRBV6-2 or TRBV6-3 and TRBJ2-5; D remains ambiguous. Trimming removed 0 bases at V and 1 base at J, with 12 bases between. The CDR3 is made up of 16 amino acids. Per germline, CDR1 MNHEY and CDR2 SVGEGT. CDR3 protein: CASSYSIAEGQETQYF. CDR3 coding DNA: TGTGCCAGCAGTTACTCGATCGCCGAAGGCCAAGAGACCCAGTACTTC.

The V gene is TRBV6-2 or TRBV6-3, the J gene TRBJ1-6; 8 bases line up with TRBD1. Germline values: CDR1 MNHEY, CDR2 SVGEGT. The CDR3 runs to 17 residues. V lost 2 bases, J lost 5 bases, and 8 bases stayed unmatched. CDR3: CASSYRTGGINNSPLHF. The DNA of the CDR3 is TGTGCCAGCAGTTACCGAACAGGGGGAATAAATAATTCACCCCTCCACTTT.

This rearrangement joins TRBV9 to TRBJ2-6; D possibly matches TRBD1 or TRBD2 (5 bases each). This CDR3 has 18 amino acids. The germline V gene encodes CDR1 SGDLS and CDR2 YYNGEE. Trimming took 0 bases from V and 1 from J, leaving 14 bases between them. CDR3 in amino acids: CASSVGETASSGANVLTF. The CDR3 region has the DNA TGTGCCAGCAGCGTAGGGGAGACAGCCTCGTCTGGGGCCAACGTCCTGACTTTC. Looking up the rest from reference TRBV9 and TRBJ2-6 gives the full variable domain: DSGVTQTPKHLITATGQRVTLRCSPRSGDLSVYWYQQSLDQGLQFLIQYYNGEERAKGNILERFSAQQFPDLHSELNLSSLELGDSALYFCASSVGETASSGANVLTFGAGSRLTVL.

This chain connects TRBV12-3 or TRBV12-4 to TRBJ1-5, with 7 bases aligning to TRBD1. The CDR3 totals 12 residues. V lost 6 bases, J lost 7 bases, and 3 bases stayed unmatched. The chain's CDR3 is CASRGGQQPQHF. The CDR3 DNA follows: TGTGCCAGCAGGGGGGGACAGCAGCCCCAGCATTTT.

This clonotype was recorded only once. The J gene is TRBJ1-1, the V gene TRBV4-1, with D maybe TRBD1 (6 bases). The CDR3 is 14 residues long. Germline lookup yields CDR1 MGHRA and CDR2 YSYEKL. V was shortened by 1 base and J by 11 bases, with 17 bases between the two germline ends. The CDR3 reads CASSQVAPEGVAFF. The CDR3 DNA reads TGCGCCAGCAGCCAAGTGGCCCCGGAGGGGGTTGCTTTCTTT.